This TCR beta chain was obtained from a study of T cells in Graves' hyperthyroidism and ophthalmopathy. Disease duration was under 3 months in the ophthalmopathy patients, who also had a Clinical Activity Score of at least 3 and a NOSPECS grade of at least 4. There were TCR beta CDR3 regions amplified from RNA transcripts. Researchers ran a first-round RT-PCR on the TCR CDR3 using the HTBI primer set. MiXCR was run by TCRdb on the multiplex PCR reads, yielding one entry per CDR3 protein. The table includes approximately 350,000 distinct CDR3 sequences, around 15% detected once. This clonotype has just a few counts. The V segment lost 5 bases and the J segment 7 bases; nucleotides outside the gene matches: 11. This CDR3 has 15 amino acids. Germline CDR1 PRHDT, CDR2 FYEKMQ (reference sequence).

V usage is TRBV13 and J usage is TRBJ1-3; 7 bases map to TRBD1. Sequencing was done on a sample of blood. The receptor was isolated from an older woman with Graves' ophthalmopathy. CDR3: CASSPGTVVWNTIYF. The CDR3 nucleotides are TGTGCCAGCAGCCCCGGGACAGTAGTTTGGAACACCATATATTTT.